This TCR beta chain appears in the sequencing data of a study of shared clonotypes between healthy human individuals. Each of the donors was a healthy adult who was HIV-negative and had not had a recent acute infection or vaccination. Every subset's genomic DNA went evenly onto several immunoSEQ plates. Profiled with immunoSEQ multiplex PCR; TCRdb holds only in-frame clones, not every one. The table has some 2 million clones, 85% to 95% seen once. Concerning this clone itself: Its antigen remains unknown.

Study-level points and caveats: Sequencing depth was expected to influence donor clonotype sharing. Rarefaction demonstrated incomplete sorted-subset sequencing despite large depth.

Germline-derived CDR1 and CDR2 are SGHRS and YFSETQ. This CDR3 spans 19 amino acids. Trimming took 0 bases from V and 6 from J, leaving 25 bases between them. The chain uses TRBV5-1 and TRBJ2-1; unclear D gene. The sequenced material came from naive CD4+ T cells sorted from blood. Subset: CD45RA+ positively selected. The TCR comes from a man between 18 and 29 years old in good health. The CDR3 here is CASSLGLGSRSLGRNEQFF. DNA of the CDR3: TGCGCCAGCAGCTTGGGGCTGGGATCGCGGAGTCTCGGGCGCAATGAGCAGTTCTTC.